In this sample, the clone carrying this T cell receptor (beta chain) turned up a few times. As yet, its antigen is unknown. The data were obtained in a study of T-cell memory formation after mild COVID-19. General observations from the study: The CD4+ clones that contracted clustered mainly within CM and EM, and the CD8+ clones concentrated in EMRA. Some responding clones appeared in pre-infection memory, suggesting cross-reactive memory joined.

Researchers used 5'RACE with constant-segment primers to make TCR alpha and TCR beta cDNA libraries that carry sample barcodes and UMIs. TCRdb re-derived calls from the 5' RACE reads in MiXCR, one entry per CDR3 protein. The table includes approximately 100,000 distinct CDR3 sequences, roughly 11% detected once. V lost 1 base and J lost 8, with 14 bases in between. The CDR3 length is 14 residues. Per the germline V gene, CDR1 is GTSNPN and CDR2 is SVGIG (reference sequence). This clonotype was sampled from a man aged 18 to 30 who had mild COVID-19 (a few samples of this study predate the infection). Cell type and time point are not known. The V and J genes are TRBV30 and TRBJ2-2; D is unresolved. The sample was PBMCs or a T cell subset sorted from them (not recorded which). The CDR3 reads CAWSAGSTTGELFF. As DNA, the CDR3 is TGTGCCTGGAGTGCTGGCAGCACTACAGGGGAGCTGTTTTTT. Variable domain in full (rest from reference TRBV30 and TRBJ2-2): SQTIHQWPATLVQPVGSPLSLECTVEGTSNPNLYWYRQAAGRGLQLLFYSVGIGQISSEVPQNLSASRPQDRQFILSSKKLLLSDSGFYLCAWSAGSTTGELFFGEGSRLTVL.